This T cell receptor beta chain was sequenced for a study of cytomegalovirus exposure and HLA in healthy donors. Study results and caveats: The majority of TCR sequences were rare, yet some public TCRs appeared in many donors. The likely origin of a cluster of highly shared sequence variants was a sequencing artifact. Later analysis identified a missense DCLRE1C variant that was linked to TCR beta V- and J-gene trimming.

About this clone itself: Its specificity is unknown.

The CDR3 totals 16 residues. Per the germline V gene, CDR1 is SGHVS and CDR2 is FQNEAQ. The germline V and J ends were trimmed by 0 bases and 0 bases, with 9 bases remaining between them. Use of 60 Vbeta and 13 Jbeta primers characterized the PCR. Sequencing used immunoSEQ multiplex PCR; TCRdb keeps in-frame clones, though not all of them. The data hold 90,000 to 150,000 clones, with roughly 72% observed a single time. V usage is TRBV7-8 and J usage is TRBJ1-5; D gene unclear. The clonotype originates from a woman in her 50s in good health and CMV-seropositive. Sequenced material: PBMCs. The DNA of the CDR3 is TGTGCCAGCAGCTTAGCGTCAGGTAATAGCAATCAGCCCCAGCATTTT. Its translation is CASSLASGNSNQPQHF.